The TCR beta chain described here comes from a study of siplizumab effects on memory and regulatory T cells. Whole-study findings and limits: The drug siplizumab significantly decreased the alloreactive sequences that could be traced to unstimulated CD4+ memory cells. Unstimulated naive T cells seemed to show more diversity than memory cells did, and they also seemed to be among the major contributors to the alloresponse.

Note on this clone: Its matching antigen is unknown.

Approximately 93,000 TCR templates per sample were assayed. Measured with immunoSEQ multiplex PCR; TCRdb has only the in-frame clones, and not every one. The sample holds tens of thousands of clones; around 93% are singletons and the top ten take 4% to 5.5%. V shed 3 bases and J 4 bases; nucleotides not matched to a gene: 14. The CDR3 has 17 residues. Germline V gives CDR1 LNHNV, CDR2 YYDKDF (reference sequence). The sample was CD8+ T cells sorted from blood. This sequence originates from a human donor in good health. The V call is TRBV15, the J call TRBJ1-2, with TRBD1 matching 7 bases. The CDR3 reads CATSSAVEWTGAYGYTF. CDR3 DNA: TGTGCCACCAGCAGCGCCGTCGAGTGGACAGGAGCCTATGGCTACACCTTC. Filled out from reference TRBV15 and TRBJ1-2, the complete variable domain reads DAMVIQNPRYQVTQFGKPVTLSCSQTLNHNVMYWYQQKSSQAPKLLFHYYDKDFNNEADTPDNFQSRRPNTSFCFLDIRSPGLGDTAMYLCATSSAVEWTGAYGYTFGSGTRLTVV.